Below are 31 T cell receptor beta chains sequenced from a single sample in a study of multiple sclerosis patients with progressive multifocal leukoencephalopathy. Sequencing used immunoSEQ multiplex PCR; TCRdb keeps in-frame clones, though not all of them. Of tens of thousands of clones in the sample, 85% to 95% were seen once. Documented time point: before natalizumab initiation. Sequencing was carried out using PBMCs. The source is a man younger than 40 with multiple sclerosis.

In its sample, this clone was seen once. This chain joins TRBV27 and TRBJ2-7; a weak D match, TRBD1 (5 bases). The CDR3 runs to 11 residues. The germline V gene encodes CDR1 MNHEY and CDR2 SMNVEV (reference sequence). Trimming cost V 4 bases and J 8 bases, with 9 bases left between them. The CDR3 bases are TGTGCCAGCAGTTCGACAGTAAAGCAGTACTTC. It specifies CASSSTVKQYF.

V and J are TRBV11-2 and TRBJ2-2, with 12 bases lining up with TRBD2. Germline V CDR1 and CDR2: SGHAT, FQNNGV. The CDR3 totals 15 residues. V lost 6 bases and J lost 6; bases outside the gene matches: 5. The CDR3 reads CASRQTSGRPGELFF. CDR3 nucleotide sequence: TGTGCCAGCAGGCAGACTAGCGGGAGACCCGGGGAGCTGTTTTTT.

The chain combines TRBV18 with TRBJ2-5; D is unresolved. V lost 0 bases to trimming and J lost 3 bases, with 5 bases between them. Per germline, CDR1 KGHSH and CDR2 LQKENI. The CDR3 length is 13 residues. The CDR3 sequence: CASSPPAEETQYF. In DNA form, the CDR3 reads TGTGCCAGCTCACCACCGGCAGAAGAGACCCAGTACTTC.

V is TRBV27 and J is TRBJ2-3; D remains ambiguous. Germline V lookup: CDR1 MNHEY, CDR2 SMNVEV (reference sequence). V gave up 6 bases and J gave up 4 bases, with 20 bases separating them. The CDR3 contains 16 residues. In nucleotides, the CDR3 is TGTGCCAGCAGACAGAACCAGAACCAACCATCAGATACGCAGTATTTT. Translated, it gives CASRQNQNQPSDTQYF.

This clone was observed once. The CDR3 is CASSWGQGGPDTQYF. The CDR3 DNA sequence: TGTGCCAGCAGCTGGGGACAGGGCGGGCCAGATACGCAGTATTTT. The chain combines TRBV7-2 with TRBJ2-3; 9 bases align to TRBD1. The CDR3 runs 15 residues. V dropped 4 bases and J dropped 4; count of bases not matched to a gene: 6. Germline CDR1 and CDR2: SGHTA and FQGNSA.

V usage is TRBV29-1 and J usage is TRBJ2-1; tentatively, D is TRBD1 (6 bases). V was trimmed by 3 bases and J by 7 bases, leaving 22 bases between them. CDR3 length: 16 amino acids. Per the germline V gene, CDR1 is SQVTM and CDR2 is ANQGSEA. This chain's CDR3 is CSVEVLRSGAANEQFF. In nucleotides, the CDR3 is TGCAGCGTTGAGGTCCTACGGTCAGGGGCGGCGAATGAGCAGTTCTTC.

The V gene is TRBV5-4, the J gene TRBJ2-1; maybe TRBD2 (6 bases). Germline V gives CDR1 SGHNT, CDR2 YYREEE (reference sequence). Trimming left V 0 bases short and J 0 bases short, with 13 bases between. This CDR3 comprises 17 residues. CDR3 amino acids: CASSLGGTLSSYNEQFF. The CDR3 DNA is TGTGCCAGCAGCTTGGGGGGGACTTTGAGCTCCTACAATGAGCAGTTCTTC.

V is TRBV6-5 and J is TRBJ1-2; perhaps TRBD1 as D (6 bases). Germline lookup yields CDR1 MNHEY and CDR2 SVGAGI. The length of the CDR3 is 14 residues. Trimming removed 5 bases at V and 1 base at J, with 11 bases between. CDR3 sequence (DNA): TGTGCCAGCAGTATGGACAGACTTAACTATGGCTACACCTTC. Its translation is CASSMDRLNYGYTF.

This sequence joins TRBV11-3 and TRBJ2-7, with TRBD2 matching over 8 bases. The CDR3 is made up of 13 amino acids. Germline V CDR1 and CDR2: SGHNT, YENEEA. The CDR3 sequence: CASLGTRVYEQYV. The CDR3 DNA is TGTGCTTCTTTAGGGACTAGAGTCTACGAGCAGTACGTC.

The chain recombines TRBV19 with TRBJ2-1, with TRBD2 identical over 11 bases. Germline lookup yields CDR1 LNHDA and CDR2 SQIVND (reference sequence). CDR3 length: 14 residues. Unmatched junction bases numbered 7, after V lost 7 bases and J lost 8 bases. CDR3 region: CASTDFSGRDEQFF. Written as DNA, the CDR3 is TGTGCCAGTACCGACTTTAGCGGGAGGGATGAGCAGTTCTTC. Looking up the rest from reference TRBV19 and TRBJ2-1 gives the full variable domain: DGGITQSPKYLFRKEGQNVTLSCEQNLNHDAMYWYRQDPGQGLRLIYYSQIVNDFQKGDIAEGYSVSREKKESFPLTVTSAQKNPTAFYLCASTDFSGRDEQFFGPGTRLTVL.

This clone has just one count. The V call is TRBV19, the J call TRBJ1-1; D might be TRBD1 (5 bases). From germline, CDR1 is LNHDA and CDR2 SQIVND (reference sequence). CDR3 length: 15 residues. V gave up 9 bases and J gave up 0 bases, with 17 bases separating them. CDR3 residues: CASHRSQTLNTEAFF. The DNA for the CDR3 is TGTGCCAGCCACAGGTCACAGACCCTGAACACTGAAGCTTTCTTT.

The chain employs TRBV28 and TRBJ2-3; no reliable D call. CDR1 is MDHEN, CDR2 SYDVKM, per germline. The CDR3 totals 16 residues. Trimming left V 3 bases short and J 2 bases short, with 15 bases between. Here the CDR3 DNA reads TGTGCCAGCAGTTTTTCTGACTGGGATACCACAGATACGCAGTATTTT. This translates into CASSFSDWDTTDTQYF.

V usage is TRBV5-1 and J usage is TRBJ2-2; maybe TRBD1 (5 bases). Germline V gene lookup returns CDR1 SGHRS and CDR2 YFSETQ. CDR3 length: 15 residues. V shed 5 bases and J shed 1 base, with 12 bases lying between them. CDR3 nucleotides: TGCGCCAGCAGTAACCCGACAGTGAACACCGGGGAGCTGTTTTTT. This gives the protein CASSNPTVNTGELFF.

The chain joins TRBV27 to TRBJ2-1; D is possibly TRBD1 or TRBD2 (5 bases each). CDR3 length equals 14 residues. Trimming stripped 4 bases from V and 0 bases from J, with 7 bases between. Germline loops: CDR1 MNHEY, CDR2 SMNVEV (reference sequence). As DNA, the CDR3 is TGTGCCAGCAGTTCCGGGACCTCCTACAATGAGCAGTTCTTC. Residues: CASSSGTSYNEQFF.

This sequence joins TRBV29-1 and TRBJ2-7, with 7 positions matching TRBD2. CDR3 length equals 13 residues. The V and J ends lost 6 bases and 3 bases, in that order; junction bases with no gene match: 8. Germline V CDR1 and CDR2: SQVTM, ANQGSEA. The DNA of the CDR3 is TGCAGCGTCGATGGCGGGAGTATCTACGAGCAGTACTTC. This gives the protein CSVDGGSIYEQYF.

The chain recombines TRBV27 with TRBJ2-2, with D unclear. CDR3 size: 14 residues. V lost 3 bases to trimming and J lost 7 bases, with 12 bases between them. The germline gives CDR1 MNHEY, CDR2 SMNVEV (reference sequence). The CDR3, as DNA: TGTGCCAGCAGTTTGGAACGGTGGGGCGGGGAGCTGTTTTTT. It translates to CASSLERWGGELFF.

The J gene is TRBJ2-3, the V gene TRBV7-3; D is perhaps TRBD2 (5 bases). The V end lost 1 base, the J end lost 2 bases, and 13 bases lay between the germline ends. The CDR3 is made up of 16 amino acids. CDR1 and CDR2 (germline): SGHTA, FQGTGA. The CDR3: CASSLSGLAYTDTQYF. DNA for the CDR3: TGTGCCAGCAGCTTAAGTGGACTGGCCTACACAGATACGCAGTATTTT. Variable domain in full (rest from reference TRBV7-3 and TRBJ2-3): GAGVSQTPSNKVTEKGKYVELRCDPISGHTALYWYRQSLGQGPEFLIYFQGTGAADDSGLPNDRFFAVRPEGSVSTLKIQRTERGDSAVYLCASSLSGLAYTDTQYFGPGTRLTVL.

The chain employs TRBV12-5 and TRBJ1-2, with 7 bases identical to TRBD1. The length of the CDR3 is 13 residues. J lost 6 bases, V lost 5 bases, and 6 bases had no gene match. From germline, CDR1 is LGHNT and CDR2 FRNRAP. The CDR3 region has the DNA TGTGCTAGTGGTCCTGACAGGGAGAATGGCTACACCTTC. Translation: CASGPDRENGYTF.

V gene TRBV7-2 combines with J gene TRBJ1-2; D ambiguous. V was pared by 5 bases and J by 8 bases, with 12 bases between. Germline V lookup: CDR1 SGHTA, CDR2 FQGNSA. The CDR3 loop spans 12 amino acids. The CDR3 spells CASSQSSRGYTF. The CDR3 region has the DNA TGTGCCAGCAGCCAAAGTTCAAGGGGCTACACCTTC.

This rearrangement joins TRBV21-1 to TRBJ2-7; the D segment call TRBD1 is taken from the table without a DNA check. TRBV21-1 is a known pseudogene. The CDR3 extends over 16 amino acids. CDR3 protein: CASSKARTGFPYEQYV. The CDR3 nucleotides read TGTGCCAGCAGCAAAGCGCGGACAGGATTTCCCTACGAGCAGTACGTC.

J is TRBJ2-5 and V is TRBV14; D is tentatively TRBD1 or TRBD2 (5 bases each). The DNA end favors TRBJ2-7, so the J call may be wrong. Looked up from germline, CDR1 is SGHDN and CDR2 is FVKESK. This CDR3 is 15 amino acids long. The CDR3 DNA reads as TGTGCCAGCAGCCAGGCCGGGACGAAGCCCTACGAGCAGTACTTC. This sequence encodes CASSQAGTKPYEQYF.

The V gene is TRBV27, the J gene TRBJ1-5; D possibly corresponds to TRBD1 (5 bases). The CDR3 has 14 residues. V was pared by 0 bases and J by 4 bases, with 7 bases between. CDR1 is MNHEY and CDR2 is SMNVEV in the germline V gene (reference sequence). The DNA of the CDR3 is TGTGCCAGCAGTTTATCGAGGGGTAATCAGCCCCAGCATTTT. This gives the protein CASSLSRGNQPQHF.

V usage is TRBV4-3 and J usage is TRBJ1-1, with D unclear. V lost 1 base and J 1 base, leaving 7 bases between the germline ends. CDR1 is LGHNA and CDR2 is YSLEER in the germline V gene. CDR3 size: 14 residues. The CDR3 DNA reads as TGCGCCAGCAGCCAAGGACGGAGGAACACTGAAGCTTTCTTT. Its translation is CASSQGRRNTEAFF.

V and J are TRBV9 and TRBJ1-1; 8 positions agree with TRBD1. Germline values: CDR1 SGDLS, CDR2 YYNGEE. The length of the CDR3 is 12 residues. V lost 4 bases to trimming and J lost 10 bases; unmatched junction nucleotides: 6. The CDR3 nucleotides are TGTGCCAGCAGCCTAGGACAGGGTCCAGCTTTCTTT. Translation: CASSLGQGPAFF.

This chain connects TRBV19 to TRBJ2-7; weak D call: TRBD1 (5 bases). Germline V gene data show CDR1 as LNHDA and CDR2 as SQIVND (reference sequence). Trimming stripped 9 bases from V and 3 bases from J, with 15 bases between. The CDR3 covers 13 residues. CDR3 sequence: CAREFGQGYEQYV. CDR3 in DNA: TGTGCCAGGGAATTTGGGCAGGGCTACGAGCAGTACGTC.

The rearrangement links TRBV19 to TRBJ2-1; D possibly corresponds to TRBD2 (5 bases). The ends were cut back, 7 bases at V and 3 bases at J, with 10 bases in the middle. The CDR3 covers 13 residues. Germline V gene sequence: CDR1 LNHDA, CDR2 SQIVND (reference sequence). The CDR3 loop reads CASNKRNYNEQFF. The CDR3 nucleotides read TGTGCCAGTAATAAGCGGAACTACAATGAGCAGTTCTTC.

The chain carries TRBV6-6 and TRBJ1-1; no reliable D call. CDR3 length equals 15 residues. Germline-derived CDR1 and CDR2 are MNHNY and SVGAGI (reference sequence). Trimming took 4 bases from V and 6 from J, leaving 18 bases between them. The CDR3 here is CASSSGEATWAEAFF. CDR3 nucleotides: TGTGCCAGCAGTTCCGGTGAAGCCACCTGGGCTGAAGCTTTCTTT.

This clone was counted once. J is TRBJ2-5 and V is TRBV11-2, with D perhaps TRBD2 (6 bases). Trimming stripped 3 bases from V and 4 bases from J, with 18 bases between. This CDR3 region has 16 residues. In germline, CDR1 is SGHAT, CDR2 FQNNGV. CDR3 sequence reads: CASSLVVGSSIETQYF. The CDR3 bases are TGTGCCAGCAGCTTGGTAGTCGGGAGTTCAATAGAGACCCAGTACTTC.

A note on this clone: One junction end does not reproduce the germline sequence, and a read error may be involved. The V call is TRBV7-9, the J call TRBJ2-1; 16 nucleotides agree with TRBD2. CDR3 length equals 13 residues. Germline CDR1 SEHNR, CDR2 FQNEAQ (reference sequence). The CDR3 sequence: CASSPGTSGRALF. The CDR3 DNA reads TGTGCCAGCAGCCCCGGGACTAGCGGGAGGGCCCTCTTC.

The chain links TRBV5-1 to TRBJ1-3, with D hard to call. This CDR3 has 17 amino acids. Trimming stripped 0 bases from V and 0 bases from J, with 13 bases between. CDR1 is SGHRS and CDR2 is YFSETQ in the germline V gene. The DNA for the CDR3 is TGCGCCAGCAGCTTGGACCCTGGGTTAAGCTCTGGAAACACCATATATTTT. Amino acids: CASSLDPGLSSGNTIYF.

V gene TRBV7-2 combines with J gene TRBJ2-7, with 7 bases matching TRBD2. The CDR3 contains 13 residues. CDR1 and CDR2 from the germline V gene are SGHTA and FQGNSA. Unmatched junction bases numbered 6, after V lost 4 bases and J lost 6 bases. CDR3 DNA: TGTGCCAGCAGCTCAAGACTAGCCGTCGAGCAGTACGTC. Encoded protein: CASSSRLAVEQYV.